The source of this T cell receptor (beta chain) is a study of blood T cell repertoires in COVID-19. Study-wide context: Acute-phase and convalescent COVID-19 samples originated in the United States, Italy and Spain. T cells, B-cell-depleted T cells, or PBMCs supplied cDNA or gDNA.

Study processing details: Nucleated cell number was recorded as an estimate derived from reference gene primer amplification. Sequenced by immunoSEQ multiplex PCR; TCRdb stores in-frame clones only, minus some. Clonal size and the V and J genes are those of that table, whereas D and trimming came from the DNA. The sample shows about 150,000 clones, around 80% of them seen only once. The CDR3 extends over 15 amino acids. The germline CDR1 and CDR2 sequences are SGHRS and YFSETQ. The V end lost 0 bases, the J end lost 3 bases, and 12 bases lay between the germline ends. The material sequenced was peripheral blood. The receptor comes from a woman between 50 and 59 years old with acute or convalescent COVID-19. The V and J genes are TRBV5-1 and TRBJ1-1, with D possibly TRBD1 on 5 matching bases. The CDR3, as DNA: TGCGCCAGCAGCTTGGTGGGGGGTGAATACACTGAAGCTTTCTTT. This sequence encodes CASSLVGGEYTEAFF.